Shown below are 5 T cell receptor beta chains from a single sample sequenced in a study of CXCR3-negative and CXCR3-positive naive CD8 T cells (dated by TCRdb to between 2018 and 2021). Summary of the overall study and its limitations: TRB CDR3s from CXCR3-positive naive cells showed higher hydrophobicity (lower Kidera factor 4), lower energy, and higher strength and volume indices than CXCR3-negative naive cells.

The instrument given in TCRdb is NextSeq 550. The Human TCR Profiling Kit (MiLaboratory) was used to prepare UMI-labeled 5' RACE TRB cDNA libraries. Reprocessed by TCRdb, the reads give a single entry per CDR3 protein sequence, without DNA. This sample's clone table shows around 110,000 distinct CDR3 sequences. 0.35% to 0.4% of the sample is held by the ten biggest clonotypes. For these TCRs, the target antigens are not known. Sequenced material: naive CXCR3+ CD8+ T cells from blood. This specimen's cell subset or site label, per the study, means: CD45RO-CCR7+CD27+CD95- naive CD8+ T cells expressing CXCR3 (TNR3+). The source is a human donor in good health. Some clones in this sample may be carry-over from other donors' samples.

V usage is TRBV27 and J usage is TRBJ2-7; TCRdb lists TRBD1, though no DNA is available to test this call. CDR1 and CDR2 from the germline V gene are MNHEY and SMNVEV (reference sequence). This CDR3 has 13 amino acids. The CDR3 protein is CASSYRMTYEQYF.

The rearrangement links TRBV5-1 to TRBJ1-1. The CDR3 runs to 14 residues. Germline values: CDR1 SGHRS, CDR2 YFSETQ. The CDR3 spells CASSRWEENTEAFF.

The chain is built from TRBV29-1 and TRBJ2-1; the D call of TRBD1 rests on TCRdb alone, since no DNA is present to check it. CDR1 and CDR2 (germline): SQVTM, ANQGSEA. The CDR3 spans 13 residues. The CDR3: CSVRPRGSNEQFF.

The V gene is TRBV3-1, the J gene TRBJ2-7; TCRdb's D call, TRBD2, is unchecked because there is no DNA. In germline, CDR1 is LGHDT, CDR2 YNNKEL (reference sequence). The CDR3 covers 15 residues. The CDR3 is CASSQDKRASYEQYF.

The chain uses TRBV7-9 and TRBJ1-6; lacking DNA, the TRBD1 call made by TCRdb goes unchecked. CDR1 is SEHNR and CDR2 is FQNEAQ in the germline V gene (reference sequence). CDR3 length: 12 residues. The CDR3 is CASSPGRSPLHF.